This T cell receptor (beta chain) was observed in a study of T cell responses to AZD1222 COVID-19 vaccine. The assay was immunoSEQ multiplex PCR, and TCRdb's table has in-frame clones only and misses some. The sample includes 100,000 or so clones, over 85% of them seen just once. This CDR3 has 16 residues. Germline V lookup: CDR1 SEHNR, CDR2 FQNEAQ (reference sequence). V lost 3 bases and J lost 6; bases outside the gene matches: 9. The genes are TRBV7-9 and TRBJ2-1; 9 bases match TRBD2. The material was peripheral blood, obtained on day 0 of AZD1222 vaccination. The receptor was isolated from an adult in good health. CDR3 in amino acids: CASSFGGRAFSNEQFF. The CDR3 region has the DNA TGTGCCAGCAGCTTTGGCGGGAGGGCCTTCTCCAATGAGCAGTTCTTC.